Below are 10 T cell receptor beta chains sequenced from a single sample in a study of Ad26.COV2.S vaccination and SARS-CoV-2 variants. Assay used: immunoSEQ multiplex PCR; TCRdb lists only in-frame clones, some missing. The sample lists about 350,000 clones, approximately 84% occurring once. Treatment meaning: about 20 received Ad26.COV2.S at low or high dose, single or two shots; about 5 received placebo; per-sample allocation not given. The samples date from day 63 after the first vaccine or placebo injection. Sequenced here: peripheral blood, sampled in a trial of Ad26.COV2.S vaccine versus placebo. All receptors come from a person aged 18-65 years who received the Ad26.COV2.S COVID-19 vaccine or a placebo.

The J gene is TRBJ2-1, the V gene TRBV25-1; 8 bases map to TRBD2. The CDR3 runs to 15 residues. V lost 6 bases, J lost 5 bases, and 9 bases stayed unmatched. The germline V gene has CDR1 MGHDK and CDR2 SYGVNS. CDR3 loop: CASSGRAKYNNEQFF. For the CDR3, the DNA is TGTGCCAGCAGCGGGAGGGCCAAATACAACAATGAGCAGTTCTTC.

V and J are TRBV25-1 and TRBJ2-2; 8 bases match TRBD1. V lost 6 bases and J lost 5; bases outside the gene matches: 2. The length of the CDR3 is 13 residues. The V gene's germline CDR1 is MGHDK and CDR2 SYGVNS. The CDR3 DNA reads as TGTGCCAGCAGAGGACAGGGTACCGGGGAGCTGTTTTTT. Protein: CASRGQGTGELFF. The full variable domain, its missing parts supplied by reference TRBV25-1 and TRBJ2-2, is EADIYQTPRYLVIGTGKKITLECSQTMGHDKMYWYQQDPGMELHLIHYSYGVNSTEKGDLSSESTVSRIRTEHFPLTLESARPSHTSQYLCASRGQGTGELFFGEGSRLTVL.

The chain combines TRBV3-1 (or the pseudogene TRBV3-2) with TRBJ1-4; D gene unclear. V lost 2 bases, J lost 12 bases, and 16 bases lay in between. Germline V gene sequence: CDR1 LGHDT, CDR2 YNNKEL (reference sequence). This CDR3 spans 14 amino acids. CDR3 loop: CASSQPVGAEQLFF. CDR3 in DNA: TGTGCCAGCAGCCAACCGGTGGGAGCGGAGCAACTGTTTTTT.

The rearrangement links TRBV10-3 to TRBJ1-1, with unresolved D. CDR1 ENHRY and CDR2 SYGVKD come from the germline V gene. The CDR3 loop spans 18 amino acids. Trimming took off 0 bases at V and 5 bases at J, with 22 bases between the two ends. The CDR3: CAISESAGPSVWGTEAFF. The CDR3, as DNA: TGTGCCATCAGTGAGTCGGCCGGCCCCTCGGTGTGGGGTACTGAAGCTTTCTTT.

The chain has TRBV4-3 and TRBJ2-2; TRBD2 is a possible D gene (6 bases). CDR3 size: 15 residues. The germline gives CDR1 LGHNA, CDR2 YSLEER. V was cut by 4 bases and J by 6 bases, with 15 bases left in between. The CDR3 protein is CASSLRTNPSGELFF. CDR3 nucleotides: TGCGCCAGCAGCCTAAGGACTAACCCATCCGGGGAGCTGTTTTTT.

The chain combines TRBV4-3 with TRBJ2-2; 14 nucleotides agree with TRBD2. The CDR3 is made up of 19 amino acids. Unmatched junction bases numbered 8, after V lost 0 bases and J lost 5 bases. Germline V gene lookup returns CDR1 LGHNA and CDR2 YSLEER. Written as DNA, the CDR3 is TGCGCCAGCAGCCAAGATCGGACTAGCGGGGGGCCGGGGACCGGGGAGCTGTTTTTT. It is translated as CASSQDRTSGGPGTGELFF.

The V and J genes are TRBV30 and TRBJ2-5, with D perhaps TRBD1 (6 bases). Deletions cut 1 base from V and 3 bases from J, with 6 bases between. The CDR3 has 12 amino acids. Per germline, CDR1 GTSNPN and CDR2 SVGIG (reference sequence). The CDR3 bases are TGTGCCTGGAGTGCAGGGGAAGAGACCCAGTACTTC. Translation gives CAWSAGEETQYF.

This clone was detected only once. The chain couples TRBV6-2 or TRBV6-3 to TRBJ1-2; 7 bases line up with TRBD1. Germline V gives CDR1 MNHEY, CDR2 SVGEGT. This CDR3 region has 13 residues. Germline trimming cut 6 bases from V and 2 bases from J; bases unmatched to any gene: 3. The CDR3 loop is CASSLGQNYGYTF. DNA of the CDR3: TGTGCCAGCAGCCTGGGACAGAACTATGGCTACACCTTC.

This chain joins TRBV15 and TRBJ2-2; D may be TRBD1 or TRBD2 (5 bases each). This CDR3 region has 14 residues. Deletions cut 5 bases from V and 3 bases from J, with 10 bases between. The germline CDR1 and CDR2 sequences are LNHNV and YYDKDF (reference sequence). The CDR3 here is CATSFREYTGELFF. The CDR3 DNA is TGTGCCACCAGCTTCAGGGAGTACACCGGGGAGCTGTTTTTT.

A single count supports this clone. The CDR3 reads CATSRGGGEKLFF. The DNA of the CDR3 is TGTGCCACCAGCAGAGGCGGAGGTGAAAAACTGTTTTTT. The chain combines TRBV15 with TRBJ1-4; D remains unclear. This CDR3 is built from 13 residues. Germline loops: CDR1 LNHNV, CDR2 YYDKDF (reference sequence). V lost 1 base to trimming and J lost 7 bases, with 7 bases between them. The full variable domain, its missing parts supplied by reference TRBV15 and TRBJ1-4, is DAMVIQNPRYQVTQFGKPVTLSCSQTLNHNVMYWYQQKSSQAPKLLFHYYDKDFNNEADTPDNFQSRRPNTSFCFLDIRSPGLGDTAMYLCATSRGGGEKLFFGSGTQLSVL.